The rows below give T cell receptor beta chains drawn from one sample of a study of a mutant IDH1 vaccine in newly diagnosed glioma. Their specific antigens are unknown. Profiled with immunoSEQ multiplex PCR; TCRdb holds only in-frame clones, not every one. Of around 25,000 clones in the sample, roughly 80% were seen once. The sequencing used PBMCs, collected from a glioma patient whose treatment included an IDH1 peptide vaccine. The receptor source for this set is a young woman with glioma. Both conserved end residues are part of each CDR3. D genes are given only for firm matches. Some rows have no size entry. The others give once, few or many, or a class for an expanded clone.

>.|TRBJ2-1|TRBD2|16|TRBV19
CASPGGGIAPYNEQFF
TGTGCCAGTCCTGGCGGGGGAATCGCTCCCTACAATGAGCAGTTCTTC
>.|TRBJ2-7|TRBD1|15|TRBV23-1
CASSQTGTGVLKQYF
TGCGCCAGCAGTCAAACCGGGACAGGGGTACTGAAGCAGTACTTC
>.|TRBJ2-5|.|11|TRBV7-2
CASSLLETQYF
TGTGCCAGCAGCTTACTCGAGACCCAGTACTTC
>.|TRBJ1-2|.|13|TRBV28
CASRPTGIYGYTF
TGTGCCAGCAGGCCAACAGGGATCTATGGCTACACCTTC
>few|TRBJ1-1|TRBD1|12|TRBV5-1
CASSFGTVEAFF
TGCGCCAGCAGCTTTGGGACAGTTGAAGCTTTCTTT
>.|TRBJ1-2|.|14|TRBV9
CASSVEGTDIGYTF
TGTGCCAGCAGCGTAGAAGGGACGGATATTGGCTACACCTTC
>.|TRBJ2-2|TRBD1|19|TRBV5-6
CASSRLILHDRADTGELFF
TGTGCCAGCAGCCGATTAATCTTGCACGACAGGGCGGACACCGGGGAGCTGTTTTTT
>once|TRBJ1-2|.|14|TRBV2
CASSDGTADYGYTF
TGTGCCAGCAGTGACGGAACAGCCGACTATGGCTACACCTTC
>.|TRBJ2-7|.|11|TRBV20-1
CSLSEGYEQYF
TGCAGTTTGAGCGAGGGCTACGAGCAGTACTTC
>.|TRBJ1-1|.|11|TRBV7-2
CASSRGFEAFF
TGTGCCAGCAGCAGGGGGTTCGAAGCTTTCTTT
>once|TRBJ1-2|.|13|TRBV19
CASRDNRRGGYTF
TGTGCCAGTAGGGATAATAGAAGGGGTGGCTACACCTTC
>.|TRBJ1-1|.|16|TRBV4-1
CASSLRTELSHTEAFF
TGCGCCAGCAGCCTGCGGACAGAGCTTTCCCACACTGAAGCTTTCTTT
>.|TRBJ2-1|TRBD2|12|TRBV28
CASRLREGIEFF
TGTGCCAGCAGGTTACGGGAGGGAATCGAGTTCTTC
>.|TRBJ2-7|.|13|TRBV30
CAWREKGTGEQYF
TGTGCCTGGAGAGAGAAGGGGACGGGCGAGCAGTACTTC
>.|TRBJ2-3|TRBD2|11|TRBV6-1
CASKRERTQYF
TGTGCCAGCAAGCGGGAAAGAACGCAGTATTTT
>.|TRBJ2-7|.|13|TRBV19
CASSIELGYEQYF
TGTGCCAGTAGTATAGAACTAGGCTACGAGCAGTACTTC
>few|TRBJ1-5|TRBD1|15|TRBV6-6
CASSYSSTGNQPQHF
TGTGCCAGCAGTTACTCGTCGACAGGGAATCAGCCCCAGCATTTT
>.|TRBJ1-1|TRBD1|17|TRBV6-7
CASSYNTRDRMNTEAFF
TGTGCCAGCAGTTACAATACTAGGGACAGAATGAACACTGAAGCTTTCTTT
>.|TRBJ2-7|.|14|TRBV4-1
CASSHGTYSYEQYF
TGCGCCAGCAGCCACGGGACATACTCCTACGAGCAGTACTTC
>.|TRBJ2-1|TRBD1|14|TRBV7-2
CASSVSQGNNEQFF
TGTGCCAGCAGCGTCTCACAGGGGAACAATGAGCAGTTCTTC
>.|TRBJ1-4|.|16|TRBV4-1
CASSQTHVGIGEKLFF
TGCGCCAGCAGCCAAACACACGTGGGCATCGGTGAAAAACTGTTTTTT
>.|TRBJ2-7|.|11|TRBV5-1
CASSLGGEQYF
TGCGCCAGCAGCTTGGGGGGCGAGCAGTACTTC
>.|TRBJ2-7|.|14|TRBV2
CASTPDGTSYEQYF
TGTGCCAGCACCCCGGACGGGACCTCCTACGAGCAGTACTTC
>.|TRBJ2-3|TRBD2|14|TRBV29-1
CSVPSGGRTDTQYF
TGCAGCGTTCCTAGCGGGGGGCGCACAGATACGCAGTATTTT
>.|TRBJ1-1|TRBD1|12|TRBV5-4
CASSLEGTADFF
TGTGCCAGCAGCTTGGAAGGGACAGCGGATTTCTTT
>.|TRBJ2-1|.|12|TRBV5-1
CASSLGQYEQFF
TGCGCCAGCAGCTTGGGCCAGTATGAGCAGTTCTTC
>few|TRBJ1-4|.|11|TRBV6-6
CASSSRGELFF
TGTGCCAGCAGTTCACGGGGGGAACTGTTTTTT
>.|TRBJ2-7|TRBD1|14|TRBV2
CASSEADRDYEQYF
TGTGCCAGCAGTGAAGCGGACAGGGATTACGAGCAGTACTTC
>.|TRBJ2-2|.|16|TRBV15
CATSRGMGRVIGELFF
TGTGCCACCAGCAGGGGGATGGGCAGGGTGATCGGGGAGCTGTTTTTT
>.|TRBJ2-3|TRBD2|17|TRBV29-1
CSVRRLAAPSVTDTQYF
TGCAGCGTCCGGCGACTAGCGGCCCCGTCGGTGACAGATACGCAGTATTTT
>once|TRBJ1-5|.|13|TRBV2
CASSERGNQPQHF
TGTGCCAGCAGTGAAAGGGGCAATCAGCCCCAGCATTTT
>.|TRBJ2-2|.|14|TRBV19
CASQGAPGTGELFF
TGTGCCAGTCAAGGGGCCCCGGGAACCGGGGAGCTGTTTTTT
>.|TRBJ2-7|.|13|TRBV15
CATSRRLVPEQYF
TGTGCCACCAGCAGACGACTAGTACCCGAGCAGTACTTC
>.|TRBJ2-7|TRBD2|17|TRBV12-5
CASGLVISSGTSYEQYF
TGTGCTAGTGGTTTGGTTATCTCTAGCGGGACGTCCTACGAGCAGTACTTC
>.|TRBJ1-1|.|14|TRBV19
CASSARGQNTEAFF
TGTGCCAGTAGTGCGCGTGGGCAGAACACTGAAGCTTTCTTT
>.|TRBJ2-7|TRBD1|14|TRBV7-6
CASSSGTGTYEQYF
TGTGCCAGCAGCTCCGGGACAGGTACCTACGAGCAGTACTTC
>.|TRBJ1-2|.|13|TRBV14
CASSPGNLYGYTF
TGTGCCAGCAGCCCTGGAAACCTTTATGGCTACACCTTC
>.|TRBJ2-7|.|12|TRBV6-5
CASRGLSYEQYF
TGTGCCAGCAGGGGACTTTCCTACGAGCAGTACTTC
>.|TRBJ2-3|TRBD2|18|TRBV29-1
CSVEGAVAGGPSTDTQYF
TGCAGCGTTGAGGGAGCGGTAGCGGGAGGGCCTAGCACAGATACGCAGTATTTT
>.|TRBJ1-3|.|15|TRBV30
CAWDPTGTSGNTIYF
TGTGCCTGGGATCCCACAGGGACCTCTGGAAACACCATATATTTT
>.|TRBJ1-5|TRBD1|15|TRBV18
CASSQDRVGNQPQHF
TGTGCCAGCTCCCAAGACAGGGTGGGCAATCAGCCCCAGCATTTT
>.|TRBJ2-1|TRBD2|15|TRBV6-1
CASSPSGFNYNEQFF
TGTGCCAGCAGTCCTAGCGGGTTTAATTACAATGAGCAGTTCTTC
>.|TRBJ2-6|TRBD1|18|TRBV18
CASSPAGQGLSGANVLTF
TGTGCCAGCTCACCGGCTGGACAGGGGCTTTCTGGGGCCAACGTCCTGACTTTC
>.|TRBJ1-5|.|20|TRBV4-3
CASSQELKGGTSAGNQPQHF
TGCGCCAGCAGCCAAGAGCTTAAGGGAGGCACGTCGGCGGGCAATCAGCCCCAGCATTTT
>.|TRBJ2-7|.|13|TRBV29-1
CSVEGKRPYEQYF
TGCAGCGTTGAAGGGAAGAGACCATACGAGCAGTACTTC
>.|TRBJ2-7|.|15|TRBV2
CASMEGRQGPYEQYF
TGTGCCAGCATGGAAGGCCGGCAGGGTCCCTACGAGCAGTACTTC
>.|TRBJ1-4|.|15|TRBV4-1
CASSPDWPLEEKLFF
TGCGCCAGCAGCCCCGATTGGCCTCTTGAGGAAAAACTGTTTTTT
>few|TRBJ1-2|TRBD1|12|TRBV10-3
CAITPTGVGYTF
TGTGCCATCACCCCGACAGGGGTTGGCTACACCTTC
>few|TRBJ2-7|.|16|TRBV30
CAWSGGSVRNLYEQYF
TGTGCCTGGAGTGGGGGATCAGTGAGAAACCTCTACGAGCAGTACTTC
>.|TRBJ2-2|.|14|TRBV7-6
CASSLEAQPGELFF
TGTGCCAGCAGCTTAGAGGCTCAGCCCGGGGAGCTGTTTTTT
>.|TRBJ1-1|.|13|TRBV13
CASSLRGDAEAFF
TGTGCCAGCAGCCTCCGGGGAGACGCTGAAGCTTTCTTT
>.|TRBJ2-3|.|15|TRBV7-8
CASSERTTSTDTQYF
TGTGCCAGCAGCGAGCGGACTACTAGCACAGATACGCAGTATTTT
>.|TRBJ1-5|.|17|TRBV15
CATSRDVGSLGNQPQHF
TGTGCCACCAGCAGAGATGTGGGTAGTTTGGGCAATCAGCCCCAGCATTTT
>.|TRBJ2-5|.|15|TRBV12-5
CASGRLPPYPETQYF
TGTGCTAGTGGCCGACTGCCCCCCTACCCGGAGACCCAGTACTTC
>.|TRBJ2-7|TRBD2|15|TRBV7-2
CASSLATSKSYEQYF
TGTGCCAGCAGCTTAGCGACTAGCAAGTCCTACGAGCAGTACTTC
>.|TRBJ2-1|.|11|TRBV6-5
CASRGLDEQFF
TGTGCCAGCAGAGGACTGGATGAGCAGTTCTTC
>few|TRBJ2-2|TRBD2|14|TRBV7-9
CATAGVAGTGELFF
TGTGCCACCGCGGGGGTAGCGGGAACCGGGGAGCTGTTTTTT
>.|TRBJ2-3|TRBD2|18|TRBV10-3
CAISESPLLAEDTDTQYF
TGTGCCATCAGTGAGTCCCCCTTACTAGCGGAAGACACAGATACGCAGTATTTT